This is a list of T cell receptor beta chains from one sample in a study of T cells expressing NK-cell markers. Each CDR3 protein gets one entry in TCRdb, which reprocessed the 5' RACE reads and gives no DNA. The table lists 500,000 to 700,000 distinct CDR3 sequences, with about 3.6% in the top ten. The material sequenced was blood T cells: a sorted CD56 or NKG2C T cell subset, CD4+ or CD8+ T cells, or bulk PBMC T cells (not recorded which). The receptors were sampled from a man aged 18 to 29 in good health. Each CDR3 is given with its conserved first and last residue.

TRBV7-9	TRBJ2-3	CASSRDWNTDTQYF
TRBV6-1	TRBJ1-2	CASSRTGKGYGYTF
TRBV7-9	TRBJ2-3	CASSAGTSGISQYF
TRBV4-2	TRBJ2-1	CASSQAAGVYNEQFF
TRBV28	TRBJ2-5	CASSLGRGPPSETQYF
TRBV7-2	TRBJ2-1	CASSLSRGAGGLGEQFF
TRBV7-3	TRBJ2-1	CASSIRADEQFF
TRBV20-1	TRBJ1-4	CSASRDSREKLFF
TRBV6-6	TRBJ1-2	CASTNTGGGGYTF
TRBV10-3	TRBJ1-2	CAISESGGRYYGYTF
TRBV29-1	TRBJ2-5	CSVEDFASEIQETQYF
TRBV6-2/TRBV6-3	TRBJ2-1	CASSYPLGLASSYNEQFF
TRBV6-1	TRBJ2-3	CASSGEAGNLTDTQYF
TRBV20-1	TRBJ2-7	CSARERLLPSYEQYF
TRBV11-2	TRBJ2-3	CASSLVIGQGADTQYF
TRBV29-1	TRBJ1-3	CSVDGPPGNTIYF
TRBV6-5	TRBJ1-2	CASSFTGGGNYGYTF
TRBV10-3	TRBJ2-5	CAIRPTTGLQETQYF
TRBV7-8	TRBJ1-1	CASSPGPHNPEAFF
TRBV20-1	TRBJ2-3	CSAPLAGGLGATDTQYF
TRBV11-1	TRBJ2-3	CASSLVSLSPTPGWTDTQYF
TRBV15	TRBJ2-3	CATSSNRGRVSDTQYF
TRBV4-1	TRBJ1-2	CASSQEMGTGYGYTF
TRBV29-1	TRBJ1-2	CSVRSRGDEAVGYTF
TRBV15	TRBJ2-3	CATSRGGLAGGGTSTDTQYF
TRBV20-1	TRBJ2-4	CSATNDRGLNIQYF
TRBV15	TRBJ2-6	CATSREETGLNSGANVLTF
TRBV4-2	TRBJ2-3	CASSNRDPDTQYF
TRBV5-1	TRBJ1-5	CASSLGGQTYQPQHF
TRBV29-1	TRBJ1-3	CSVGTDGNTIYF
TRBV4-2	TRBJ2-1	CASSQDLPNEQFF
TRBV5-1	TRBJ2-3	CASSATTSGRALGTDTQYF
TRBV12-3/TRBV12-4	TRBJ1-1	CASSLRRGKNTEAFF
TRBV5-5	TRBJ2-5	CASSSGTGLTETQYF
TRBV27	TRBJ2-3	CASSSAQGESDTQYF
TRBV7-8	TRBJ2-5	CASSLEQGWDETQYF
TRBV20-1	TRBJ2-1	CSAPPPGAGAYYNEQFF
TRBV28	TRBJ2-3	CASTLFRQNTQYF
TRBV20-1	TRBJ2-2	CSAQGMGVSTGELFF
TRBV7-8	TRBJ2-7	CASSLGQGGTYEQYF
TRBV29-1	TRBJ1-1	CSVDDGNTEAFF
TRBV29-1	TRBJ2-1	CSVREGQSYNEQFF
TRBV11-1	TRBJ2-5	CASREGANEAGGRETQYF
TRBV20-1	TRBJ2-7	CSARVLGAYEQYF
TRBV29-1	TRBJ2-4	CSVGSSGIQYF
TRBV29-1	TRBJ2-7	CSVEGETGEQYF
TRBV9	TRBJ2-1	CASSVGTNQDNEQFF
TRBV2	TRBJ2-7	CASSELIRTDKYEQYF
TRBV10-2	TRBJ1-2	CASSESRNYGYTF
TRBV11-2	TRBJ2-5	CASSSGKWETQYF
TRBV15	TRBJ2-1	CATSPLNEQFF
TRBV5-1	TRBJ2-1	CASSFMGADEQFF
TRBV5-1	TRBJ1-1	CASGPGPGSTEAFF